This TCR beta chain was identified in a study of cytomegalovirus exposure and HLA in healthy donors. On the study more broadly: Both the roughly 120 validation repertoires and the approximately 700 first-cohort repertoires used the same platform, as reported by a later analysis.

Regarding the study as a whole: The study flagged approximately 180 TCR beta chains as cytomegalovirus-associated. Whilst most TCR sequences proved rare, a subset of public TCRs occurred across many donors. According to a subsequent analysis, TCR clusters identified in the first cohort showed a tendency to co-occur across the roughly 120 validation repertoires.

The table came from immunoSEQ multiplex PCR; TCRdb's copy has only in-frame clones and leaves some out. The sample lists roughly 110,000 clones; 88% were seen once. Comments on this clone: Its specificity is unknown.

The germline CDR1 and CDR2 sequences are LNHDA and SQIVND (reference sequence). This CDR3 region has 14 residues. The V and J ends lost 3 bases and 6 bases, in that order; junction bases with no gene match: 3. The receptor comes from a woman under 30 in good health and CMV-seropositive. The chain carries TRBV19 and TRBJ1-1, with TRBD1 identical over 11 bases. The specimen sequenced was PBMCs. This CDR3 is CASSIGTGGPEAFF. The CDR3 coding sequence is TGTGCCAGTAGTATCGGGACAGGGGGGCCTGAAGCTTTCTTT.